A selection of T cell receptor beta chains follows, all from one sample in a study of blood T cell repertoires in COVID-19. Sequenced by immunoSEQ multiplex PCR; TCRdb stores in-frame clones only, minus some. The data hold 57,000 or so clones, with approximately 79% observed a single time. Sequenced material: peripheral blood. The source is a woman of 80 years or more with active or convalescent COVID-19. Each CDR3 is given with its conserved first and last residue.

v_call: TRBV6-5
j_call: TRBJ1-5
cdr3_aa: CASSKTRGDQPQHF

v_call: TRBV5-1
j_call: TRBJ1-3
cdr3_aa: CASSPGTIGNTIYF

v_call: TRBV7-3
j_call: TRBJ2-3
cdr3_aa: CASSLSGGLIDTQYF

v_call: TRBV24-1
j_call: TRBJ2-3
cdr3_aa: CATSAGGAPDTQYF

v_call: TRBV5-1
j_call: TRBJ1-3
cdr3_aa: CASSLDGGATSGNTIYF

v_call: TRBV11-2
j_call: TRBJ1-3
cdr3_aa: CASSLTGVSGNTIYF

v_call: TRBV30
j_call: TRBJ1-6
cdr3_aa: CAWSQRRGYNSPLHF

v_call: TRBV12-3/TRBV12-4
j_call: TRBJ2-7
cdr3_aa: CASSLDWASQQYF

v_call: TRBV3-1/TRBV3-2
j_call: TRBJ1-2
cdr3_aa: CASSPQGYGYTF

v_call: TRBV5-1
j_call: TRBJ1-3
cdr3_aa: CASSLGTGGSSGNTIYF

v_call: TRBV18
j_call: TRBJ1-3
cdr3_aa: CASSPGDSAGNTIYF

v_call: TRBV20-1
j_call: TRBJ1-2
cdr3_aa: CSASRDRGPPSYGYTF

v_call: TRBV6-5
j_call: TRBJ1-2
cdr3_aa: CASSYNKYYGYTF

v_call: TRBV6-6
j_call: TRBJ2-7
cdr3_aa: CASTGYEQYF

v_call: TRBV6-5
j_call: TRBJ1-4
cdr3_aa: CASSLLGQPDEKLFF

v_call: TRBV7-2
j_call: TRBJ2-4
cdr3_aa: CASSAEQGVDIQYF

v_call: TRBV5-1
j_call: TRBJ1-4
cdr3_aa: CASSLAGGDNEKLFF

v_call: TRBV3-1/TRBV3-2
j_call: TRBJ1-2
cdr3_aa: CASTQGARGYTF

v_call: TRBV6-4
j_call: TRBJ1-2
cdr3_aa: CASSFEGQGDYGYTF

v_call: TRBV10-3
j_call: TRBJ2-3
cdr3_aa: CAGSGTLHTDTQYF

v_call: TRBV6-5
j_call: TRBJ1-3
cdr3_aa: CASMRVHSGNTIYF

v_call: TRBV6-4
j_call: TRBJ2-3
cdr3_aa: CASRNRQGADTQYF

v_call: TRBV7-3
j_call: TRBJ1-1
cdr3_aa: CASSLTLQGEAFF

v_call: TRBV11-2
j_call: TRBJ2-2
cdr3_aa: CASSWAGGDTGELFF

v_call: TRBV19
j_call: TRBJ1-2
cdr3_aa: CASRDSNYGYTF

v_call: TRBV29-1
j_call: TRBJ1-2
cdr3_aa: CSVEVPRADGYTF

v_call: TRBV19
j_call: TRBJ1-3
cdr3_aa: CAGGGLGPLSGNTIYF